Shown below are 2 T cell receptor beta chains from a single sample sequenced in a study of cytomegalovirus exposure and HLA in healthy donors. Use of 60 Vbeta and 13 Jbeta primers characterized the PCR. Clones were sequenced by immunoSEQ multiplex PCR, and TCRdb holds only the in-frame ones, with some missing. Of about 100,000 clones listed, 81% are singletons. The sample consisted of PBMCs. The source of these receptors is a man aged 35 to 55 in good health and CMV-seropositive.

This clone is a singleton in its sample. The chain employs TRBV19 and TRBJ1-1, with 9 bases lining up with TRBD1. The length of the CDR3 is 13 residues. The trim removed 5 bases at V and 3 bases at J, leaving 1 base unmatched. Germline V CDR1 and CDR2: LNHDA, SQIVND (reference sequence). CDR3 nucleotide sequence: TGTGCCAGTAGTCGGGACAGGGACACTGAAGCTTTCTTT. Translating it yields CASSRDRDTEAFF.

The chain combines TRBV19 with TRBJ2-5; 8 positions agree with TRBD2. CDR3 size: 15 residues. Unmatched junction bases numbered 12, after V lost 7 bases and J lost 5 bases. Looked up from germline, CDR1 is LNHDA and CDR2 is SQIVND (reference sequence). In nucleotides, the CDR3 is TGTGCCAGTACCCCTCGGGGGGGGGCTTGGGAGACCCAGTACTTC. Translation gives CASTPRGGAWETQYF.